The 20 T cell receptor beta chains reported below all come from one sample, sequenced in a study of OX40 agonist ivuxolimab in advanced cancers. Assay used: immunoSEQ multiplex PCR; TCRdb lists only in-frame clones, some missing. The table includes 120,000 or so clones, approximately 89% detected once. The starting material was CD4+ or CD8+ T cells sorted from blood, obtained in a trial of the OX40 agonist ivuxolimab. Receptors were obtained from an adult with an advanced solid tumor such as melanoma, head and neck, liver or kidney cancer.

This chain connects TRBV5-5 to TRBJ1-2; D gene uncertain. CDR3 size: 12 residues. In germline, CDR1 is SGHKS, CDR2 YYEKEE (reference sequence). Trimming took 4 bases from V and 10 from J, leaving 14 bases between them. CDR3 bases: TGTGCCAGCAGCCCTCTCGGCTCCATCTACACCTTC. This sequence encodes CASSPLGSIYTF.

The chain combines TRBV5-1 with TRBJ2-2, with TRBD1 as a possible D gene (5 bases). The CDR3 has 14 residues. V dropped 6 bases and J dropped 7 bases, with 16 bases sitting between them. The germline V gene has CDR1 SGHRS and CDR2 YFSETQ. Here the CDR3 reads CASNPGSRVGELFF. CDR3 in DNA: TGCGCCAGCAATCCGGGCTCCAGGGTCGGGGAGCTGTTTTTT. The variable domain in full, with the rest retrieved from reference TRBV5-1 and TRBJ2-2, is KAGVTQTPRYLIKTRGQQVTLSCSPISGHRSVSWYQQTPGQGLQFLFEYFSETQRNKGNFPGRFSGRQFSNSRSEMNVSTLELGDSALYLCASNPGSRVGELFFGEGSRLTVL.

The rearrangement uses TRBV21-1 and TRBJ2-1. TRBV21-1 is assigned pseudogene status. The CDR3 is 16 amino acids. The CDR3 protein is CASSMKGGKPYNEQFF. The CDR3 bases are TGTGCCAGCAGCATGAAGGGGGGAAAGCCTTACAATGAGCAGTTCTTC.

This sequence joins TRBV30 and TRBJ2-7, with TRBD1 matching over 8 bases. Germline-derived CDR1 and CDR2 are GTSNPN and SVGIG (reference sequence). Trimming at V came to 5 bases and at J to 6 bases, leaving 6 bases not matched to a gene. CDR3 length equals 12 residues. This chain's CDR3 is CAWVDRGGEQYF. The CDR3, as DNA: TGTGCCTGGGTAGACAGGGGCGGCGAGCAGTACTTC. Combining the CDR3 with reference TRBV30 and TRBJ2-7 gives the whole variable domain SQTIHQWPATLVQPVGSPLSLECTVEGTSNPNLYWYRQAAGRGLQLLFYSVGIGQISSEVPQNLSASRPQDRQFILSSKKLLLSDSGFYLCAWVDRGGEQYFGPGTRLTVT.

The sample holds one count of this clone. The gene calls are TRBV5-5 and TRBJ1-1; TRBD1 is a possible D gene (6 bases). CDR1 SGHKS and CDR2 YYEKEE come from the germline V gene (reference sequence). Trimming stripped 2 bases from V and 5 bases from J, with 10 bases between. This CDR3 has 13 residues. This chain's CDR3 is CASSLGGTTEAFF. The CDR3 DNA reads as TGTGCCAGCAGCTTAGGGGGGACGACTGAAGCTTTCTTT.

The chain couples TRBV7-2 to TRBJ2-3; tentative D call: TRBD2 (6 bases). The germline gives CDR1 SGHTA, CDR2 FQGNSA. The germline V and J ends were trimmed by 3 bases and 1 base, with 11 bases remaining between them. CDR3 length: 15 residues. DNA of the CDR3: TGTGCCAGCAGCTTCACTAGCAGTGGCACAGATACGCAGTATTTT. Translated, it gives CASSFTSSGTDTQYF.

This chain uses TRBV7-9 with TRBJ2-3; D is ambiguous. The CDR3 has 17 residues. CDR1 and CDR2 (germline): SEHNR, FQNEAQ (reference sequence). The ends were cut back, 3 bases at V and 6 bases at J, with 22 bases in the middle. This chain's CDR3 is CASSFPVLLLMDDTQYF. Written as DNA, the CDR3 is TGTGCCAGCAGCTTCCCCGTCCTACTTTTAATGGATGATACGCAGTATTTT.

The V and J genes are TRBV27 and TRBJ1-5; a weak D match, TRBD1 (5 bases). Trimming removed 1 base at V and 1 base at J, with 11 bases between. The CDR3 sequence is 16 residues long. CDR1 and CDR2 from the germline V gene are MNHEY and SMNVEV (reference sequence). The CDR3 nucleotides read TGTGCCAGCAGTTTATTAGGGACGGTAAGCAATCAGCCCCAGCATTTT. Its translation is CASSLLGTVSNQPQHF.

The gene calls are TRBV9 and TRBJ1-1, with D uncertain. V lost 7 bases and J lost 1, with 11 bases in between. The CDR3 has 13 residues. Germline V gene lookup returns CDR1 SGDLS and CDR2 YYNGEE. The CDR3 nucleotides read TGTGCCAGCGGATTAGATCGGAACACTGAAGCTTTCTTT. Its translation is CASGLDRNTEAFF. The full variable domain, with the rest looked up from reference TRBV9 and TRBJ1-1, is DSGVTQTPKHLITATGQRVTLRCSPRSGDLSVYWYQQSLDQGLQFLIQYYNGEERAKGNILERFSAQQFPDLHSELNLSSLELGDSALYFCASGLDRNTEAFFGQGTRLTVV.

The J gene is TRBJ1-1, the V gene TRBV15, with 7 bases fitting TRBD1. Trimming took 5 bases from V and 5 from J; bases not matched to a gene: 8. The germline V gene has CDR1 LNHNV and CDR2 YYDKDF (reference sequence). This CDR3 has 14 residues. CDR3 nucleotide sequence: TGTGCCACCAGCCTCCGACAGGGACTGACTGAAGCTTTCTTT. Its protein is CATSLRQGLTEAFF. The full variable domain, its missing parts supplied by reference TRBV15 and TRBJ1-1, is DAMVIQNPRYQVTQFGKPVTLSCSQTLNHNVMYWYQQKSSQAPKLLFHYYDKDFNNEADTPDNFQSRRPNTSFCFLDIRSPGLGDTAMYLCATSLRQGLTEAFFGQGTRLTVV.

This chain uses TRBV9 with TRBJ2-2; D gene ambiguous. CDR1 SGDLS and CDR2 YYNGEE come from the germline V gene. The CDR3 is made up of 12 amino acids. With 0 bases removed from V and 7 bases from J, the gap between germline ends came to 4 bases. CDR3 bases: TGTGCCAGCAGCGTAGATTTCGGGGAGCTGTTTTTT. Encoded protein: CASSVDFGELFF.

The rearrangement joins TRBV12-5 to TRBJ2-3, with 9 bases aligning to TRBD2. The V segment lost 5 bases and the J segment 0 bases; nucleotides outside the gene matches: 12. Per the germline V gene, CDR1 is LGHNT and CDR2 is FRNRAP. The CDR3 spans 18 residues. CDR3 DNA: TGTGCTAGTGGTCCCCCGGGGGAGCGGGGGGCCAGCACAGATACGCAGTATTTT. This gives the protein CASGPPGERGASTDTQYF. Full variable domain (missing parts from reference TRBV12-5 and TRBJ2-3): DARVTQTPRHKVTEMGQEVTMRCQPILGHNTVFWYRQTMMQGLELLAYFRNRAPLDDSGMPKDRFSAEMPDATLATLKIQPSEPRDSAVYFCASGPPGERGASTDTQYFGPGTRLTVL.

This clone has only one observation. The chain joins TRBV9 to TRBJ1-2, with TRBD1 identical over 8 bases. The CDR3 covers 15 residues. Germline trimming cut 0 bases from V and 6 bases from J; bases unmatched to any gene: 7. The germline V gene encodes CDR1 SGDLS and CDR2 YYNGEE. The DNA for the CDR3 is TGTGCCAGCAGCGTAGGATCAGGGGGCTTAAATGGCTACACCTTC. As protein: CASSVGSGGLNGYTF.

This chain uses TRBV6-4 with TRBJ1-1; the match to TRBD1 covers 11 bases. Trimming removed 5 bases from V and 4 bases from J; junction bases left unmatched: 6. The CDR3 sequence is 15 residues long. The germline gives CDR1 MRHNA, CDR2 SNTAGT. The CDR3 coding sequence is TGTGCCAGCAGTCCGGGACAGGGGGGAGGCACTGAAGCTTTCTTT. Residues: CASSPGQGGGTEAFF.

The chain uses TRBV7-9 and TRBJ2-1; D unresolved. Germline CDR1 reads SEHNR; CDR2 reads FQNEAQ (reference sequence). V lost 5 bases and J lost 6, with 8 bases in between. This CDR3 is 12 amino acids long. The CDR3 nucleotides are TGTGCCAGCAGCCCCCAGCCCAATGAGCAGTTCTTC. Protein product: CASSPQPNEQFF.

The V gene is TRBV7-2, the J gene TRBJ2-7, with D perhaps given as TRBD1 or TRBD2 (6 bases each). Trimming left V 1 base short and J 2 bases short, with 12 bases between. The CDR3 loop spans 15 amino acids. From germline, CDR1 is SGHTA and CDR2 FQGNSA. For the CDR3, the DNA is TGTGCCAGCAGCTTAGATGGGGGGCATACCTACGAGCAGTACTTC. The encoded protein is CASSLDGGHTYEQYF. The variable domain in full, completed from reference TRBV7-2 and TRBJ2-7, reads GAGVSQSPSNKVTEKGKDVELRCDPISGHTALYWYRQSLGQGLEFLIYFQGNSAPDKSGLPSDRFSAERTGGSVSTLTIQRTQQEDSAVYLCASSLDGGHTYEQYFGPGTRLTVT.

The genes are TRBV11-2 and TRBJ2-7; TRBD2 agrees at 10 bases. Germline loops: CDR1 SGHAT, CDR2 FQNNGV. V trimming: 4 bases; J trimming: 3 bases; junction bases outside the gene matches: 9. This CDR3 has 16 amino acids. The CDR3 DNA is TGTGCCAGCAGCTCTTTCGGACTAGCGGAGAACTACGAGCAGTACTTC. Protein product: CASSSFGLAENYEQYF.

The CDR3 DNA follows: TGTGCCAGTAGTGCGCAGGGGGCGGGGGCCAACGTCCTGACTTTC. The encoded protein is CASSAQGAGANVLTF. The chain recombines TRBV19 with TRBJ2-6; TRBD1 matches 8 bases. J was trimmed by 4 bases and V by 5 bases; bases with no gene match: 4. Per germline, CDR1 LNHDA and CDR2 SQIVND (reference sequence). The CDR3 is 15 amino acids.

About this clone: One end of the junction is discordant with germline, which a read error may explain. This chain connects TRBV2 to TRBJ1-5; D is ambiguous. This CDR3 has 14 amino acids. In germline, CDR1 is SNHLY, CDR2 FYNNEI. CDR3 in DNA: TGTGCCAGCAGTGAAGCGAGGGTTTCGGGAGTTTTACCCTTT. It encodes CASSEARVSGVLPF.

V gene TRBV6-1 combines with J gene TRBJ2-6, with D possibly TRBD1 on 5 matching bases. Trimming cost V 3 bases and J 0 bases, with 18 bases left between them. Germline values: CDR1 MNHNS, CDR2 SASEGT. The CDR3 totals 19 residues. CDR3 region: CASSDLRSQVSSGANVLTF. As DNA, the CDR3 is TGTGCCAGCAGTGATTTAAGGTCACAGGTTAGCTCTGGGGCCAACGTCCTGACTTTC.